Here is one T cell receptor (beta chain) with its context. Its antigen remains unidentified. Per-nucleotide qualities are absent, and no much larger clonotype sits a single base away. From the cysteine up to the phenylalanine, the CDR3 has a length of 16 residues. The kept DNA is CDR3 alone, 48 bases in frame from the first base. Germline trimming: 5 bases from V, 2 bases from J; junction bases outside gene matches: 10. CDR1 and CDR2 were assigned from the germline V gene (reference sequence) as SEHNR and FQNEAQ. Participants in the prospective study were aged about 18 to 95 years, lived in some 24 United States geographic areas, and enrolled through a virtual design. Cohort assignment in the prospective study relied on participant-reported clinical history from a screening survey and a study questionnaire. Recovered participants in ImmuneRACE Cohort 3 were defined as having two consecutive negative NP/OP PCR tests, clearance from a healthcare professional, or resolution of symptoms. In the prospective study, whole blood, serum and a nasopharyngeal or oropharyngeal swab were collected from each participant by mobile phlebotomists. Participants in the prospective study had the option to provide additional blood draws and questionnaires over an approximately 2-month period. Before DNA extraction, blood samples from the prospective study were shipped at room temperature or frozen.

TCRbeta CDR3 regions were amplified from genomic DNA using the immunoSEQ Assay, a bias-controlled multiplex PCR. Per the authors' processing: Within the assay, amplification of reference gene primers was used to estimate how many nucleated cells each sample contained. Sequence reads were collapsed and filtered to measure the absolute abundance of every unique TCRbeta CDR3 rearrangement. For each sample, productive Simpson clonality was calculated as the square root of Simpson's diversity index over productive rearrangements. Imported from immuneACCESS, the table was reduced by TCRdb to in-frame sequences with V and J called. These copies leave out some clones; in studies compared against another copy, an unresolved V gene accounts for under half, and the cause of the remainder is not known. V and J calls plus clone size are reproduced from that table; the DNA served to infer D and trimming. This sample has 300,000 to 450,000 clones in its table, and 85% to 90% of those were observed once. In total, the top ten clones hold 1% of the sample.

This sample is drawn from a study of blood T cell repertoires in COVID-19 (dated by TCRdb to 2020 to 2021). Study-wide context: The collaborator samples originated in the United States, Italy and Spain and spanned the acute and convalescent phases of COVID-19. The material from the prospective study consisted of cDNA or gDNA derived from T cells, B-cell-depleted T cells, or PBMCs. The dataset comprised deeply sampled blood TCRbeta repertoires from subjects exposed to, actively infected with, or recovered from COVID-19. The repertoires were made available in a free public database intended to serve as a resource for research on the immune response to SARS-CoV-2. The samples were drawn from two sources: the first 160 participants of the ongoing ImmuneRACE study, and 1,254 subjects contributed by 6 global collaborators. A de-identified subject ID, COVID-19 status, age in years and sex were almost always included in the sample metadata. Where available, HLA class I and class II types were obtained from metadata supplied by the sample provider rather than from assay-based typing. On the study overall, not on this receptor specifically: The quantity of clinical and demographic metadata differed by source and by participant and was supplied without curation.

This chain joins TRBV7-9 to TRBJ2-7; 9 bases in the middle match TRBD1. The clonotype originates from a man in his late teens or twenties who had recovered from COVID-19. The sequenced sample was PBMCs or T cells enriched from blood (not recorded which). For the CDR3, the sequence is CASSKGSGQGTYEQYF. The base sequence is TGTGCCAGCAGCAAGGGGTCGGGACAGGGTACCTACGAGCAGTACTTC.